Sequencing of this TCR beta chain was carried out in a study of early T cells in non-severe SARS-CoV-2 infection. From the 5' RACE reads, TCRdb called clonotypes with MiXCR, one entry per CDR3 protein. The data show tens of thousands of distinct CDR3 sequences, over 4.5% seen once. Germline lookup yields CDR1 MNHEY and CDR2 SVGEGT. The CDR3 loop spans 16 amino acids. The V and J ends lost 2 bases and 5 bases respectively, with 16 bases between them. This clonotype was observed at least ten times. The sequence was collected from an adult who was a healthcare worker with PCR-confirmed SARS-CoV-2 infection or an uninfected control (not recorded which). The V and J genes are TRBV6-2 or TRBV6-3 and TRBJ2-1; tentatively, D is TRBD1 or TRBD2 (6 bases each). The starting material was whole blood, obtained at baseline. In nucleotides, the CDR3 is TGTGCCAGCAGTTACCCCGGGGGCCTGAGCGACAATGAGCAGTTCTTC. Protein sequence: CASSYPGGLSDNEQFF.